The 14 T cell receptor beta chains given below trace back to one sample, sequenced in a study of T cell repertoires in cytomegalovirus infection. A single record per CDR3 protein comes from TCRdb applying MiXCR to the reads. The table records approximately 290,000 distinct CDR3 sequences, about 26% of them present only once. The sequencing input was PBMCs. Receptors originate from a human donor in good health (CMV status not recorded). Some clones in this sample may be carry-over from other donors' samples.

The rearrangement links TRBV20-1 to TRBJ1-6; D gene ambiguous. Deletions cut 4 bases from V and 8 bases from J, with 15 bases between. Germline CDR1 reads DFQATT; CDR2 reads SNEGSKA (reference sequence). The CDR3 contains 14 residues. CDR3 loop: CSATLGPRDSPLHF. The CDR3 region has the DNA TGCAGTGCTACCCTAGGGCCGAGGGATTCACCCCTCCACTTT.

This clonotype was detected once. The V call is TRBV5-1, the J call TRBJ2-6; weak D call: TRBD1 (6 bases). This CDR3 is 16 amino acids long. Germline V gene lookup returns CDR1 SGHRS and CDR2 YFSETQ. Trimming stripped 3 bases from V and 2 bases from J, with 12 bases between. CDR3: CASSSVQGAGANVLTF. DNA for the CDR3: TGCGCCAGCAGCTCGGTACAGGGAGCTGGGGCCAACGTCCTGACTTTC.

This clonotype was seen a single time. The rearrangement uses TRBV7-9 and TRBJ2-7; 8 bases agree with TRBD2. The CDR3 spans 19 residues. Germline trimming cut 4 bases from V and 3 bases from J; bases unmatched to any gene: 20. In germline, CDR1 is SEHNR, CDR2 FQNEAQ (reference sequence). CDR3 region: CASSSGGLESIRAFYEQYF. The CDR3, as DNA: TGTGCCAGCAGCTCGGGGGGACTAGAATCTATTAGGGCCTTCTACGAGCAGTACTTC. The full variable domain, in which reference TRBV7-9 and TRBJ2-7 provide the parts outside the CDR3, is DTGVSQNPRHKITKRGQNVTFRCDPISEHNRLYWYRQTLGQGPEFLTYFQNEAQLEKSRLLSDRFSAERPKGSFSTLEIQRTEQGDSAMYLCASSSGGLESIRAFYEQYFGPGTRLTVT.

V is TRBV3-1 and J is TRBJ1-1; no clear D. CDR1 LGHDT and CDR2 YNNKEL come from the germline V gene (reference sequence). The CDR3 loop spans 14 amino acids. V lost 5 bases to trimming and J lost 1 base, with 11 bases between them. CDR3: CASSDLGSNTEAFF. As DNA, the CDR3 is TGTGCCAGCAGCGATCTGGGTTCGAACACTGAAGCTTTCTTT.

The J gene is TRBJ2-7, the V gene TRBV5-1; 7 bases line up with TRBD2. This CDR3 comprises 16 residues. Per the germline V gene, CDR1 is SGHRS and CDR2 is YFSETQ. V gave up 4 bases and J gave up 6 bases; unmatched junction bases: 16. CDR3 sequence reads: CASSKNPGTGGSEQYF. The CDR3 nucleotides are TGCGCCAGCAGCAAAAATCCCGGGACGGGAGGTAGCGAGCAGTACTTC.

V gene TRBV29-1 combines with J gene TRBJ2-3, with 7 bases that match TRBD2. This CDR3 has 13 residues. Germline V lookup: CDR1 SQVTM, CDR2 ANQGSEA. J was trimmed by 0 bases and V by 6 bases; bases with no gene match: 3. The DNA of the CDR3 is TGCAGCGTAGCCGGGGGGAGCACAGATACGCAGTATTTT. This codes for CSVAGGSTDTQYF.

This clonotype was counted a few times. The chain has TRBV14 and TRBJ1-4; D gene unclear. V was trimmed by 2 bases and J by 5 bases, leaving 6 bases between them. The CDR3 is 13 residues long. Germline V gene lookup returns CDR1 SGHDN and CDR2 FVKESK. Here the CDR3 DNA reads TGTGCCAGCAGCCAATTTCCGAATGAAAAACTGTTTTTT. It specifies CASSQFPNEKLFF.

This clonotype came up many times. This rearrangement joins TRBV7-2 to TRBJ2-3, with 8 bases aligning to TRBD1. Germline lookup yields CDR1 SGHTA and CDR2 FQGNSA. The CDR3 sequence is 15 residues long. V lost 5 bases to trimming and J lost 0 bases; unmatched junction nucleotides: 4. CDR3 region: CASSLGQASTDTQYF. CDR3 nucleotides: TGTGCCAGCAGCCTGGGACAGGCCAGCACAGATACGCAGTATTTT.

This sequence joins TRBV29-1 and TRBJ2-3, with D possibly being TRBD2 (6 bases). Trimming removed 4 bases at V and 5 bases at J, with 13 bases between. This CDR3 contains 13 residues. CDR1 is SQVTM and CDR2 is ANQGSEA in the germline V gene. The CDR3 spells CSVVESGGDTQYF. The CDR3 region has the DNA TGCAGCGTTGTAGAGTCCGGGGGAGATACGCAGTATTTT.

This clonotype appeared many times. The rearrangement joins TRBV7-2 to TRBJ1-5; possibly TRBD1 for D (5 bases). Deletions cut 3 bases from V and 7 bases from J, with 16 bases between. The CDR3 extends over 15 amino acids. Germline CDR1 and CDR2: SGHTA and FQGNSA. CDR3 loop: CASSFQGGYEQPQHF. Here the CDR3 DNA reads TGTGCCAGCAGCTTTCAGGGAGGGTACGAACAGCCCCAGCATTTT.

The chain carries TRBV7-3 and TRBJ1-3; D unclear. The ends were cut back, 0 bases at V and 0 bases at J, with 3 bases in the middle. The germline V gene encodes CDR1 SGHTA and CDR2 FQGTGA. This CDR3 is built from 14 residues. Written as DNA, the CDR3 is TGTGCCAGCAGCTTAACAACCTCTGGAAACACCATATATTTT. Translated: CASSLTTSGNTIYF.

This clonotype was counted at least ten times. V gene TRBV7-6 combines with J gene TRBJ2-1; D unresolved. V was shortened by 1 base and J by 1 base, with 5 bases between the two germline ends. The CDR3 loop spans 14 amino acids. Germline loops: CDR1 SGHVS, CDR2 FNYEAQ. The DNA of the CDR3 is TGTGCCAGCAGCTTAGGGCAGTCCTACAATGAGCAGTTCTTC. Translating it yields CASSLGQSYNEQFF.

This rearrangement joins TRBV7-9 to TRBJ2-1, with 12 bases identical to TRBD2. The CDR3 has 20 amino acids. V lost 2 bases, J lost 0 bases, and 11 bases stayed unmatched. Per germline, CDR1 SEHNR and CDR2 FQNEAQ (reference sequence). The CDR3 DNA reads TGTGCCAGCAGCTTACCCCCCGGGACTAGCGGGCTTAGCTCCTACAATGAGCAGTTCTTC. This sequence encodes CASSLPPGTSGLSSYNEQFF.

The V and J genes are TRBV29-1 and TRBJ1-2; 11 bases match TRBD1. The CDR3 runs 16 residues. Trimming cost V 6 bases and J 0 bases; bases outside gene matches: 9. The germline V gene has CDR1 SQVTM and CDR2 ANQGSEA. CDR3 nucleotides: TGCAGCGTCCCCGGACAGGGGGCACTTACTAACTATGGCTACACCTTC. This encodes CSVPGQGALTNYGYTF.